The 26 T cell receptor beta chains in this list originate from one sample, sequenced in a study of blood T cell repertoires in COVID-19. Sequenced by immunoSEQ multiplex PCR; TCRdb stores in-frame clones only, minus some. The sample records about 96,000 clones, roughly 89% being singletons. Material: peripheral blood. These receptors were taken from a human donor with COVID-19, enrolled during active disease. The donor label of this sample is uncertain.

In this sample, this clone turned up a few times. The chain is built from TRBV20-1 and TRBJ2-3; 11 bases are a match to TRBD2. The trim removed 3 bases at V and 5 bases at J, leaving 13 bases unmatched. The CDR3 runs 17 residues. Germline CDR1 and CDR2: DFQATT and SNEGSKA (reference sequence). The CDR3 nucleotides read TGCAGTGCTAGTGGTGGTAGCGGGGGGGCTCGGTTAGATACGCAGTATTTT. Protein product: CSASGGSGGARLDTQYF.

CDR3 sequence: CASSYRAGYGYTF. CDR3 nucleotide sequence: TGTGCCAGCAGTTACAGGGCCGGCTATGGCTACACCTTC. The J gene is TRBJ1-2, the V gene TRBV12-3 or TRBV12-4, with D perhaps matching TRBD1 (6 bases). V was shortened by 4 bases and J by 4 bases, with 10 bases between the two germline ends. The CDR3 is 13 residues long.

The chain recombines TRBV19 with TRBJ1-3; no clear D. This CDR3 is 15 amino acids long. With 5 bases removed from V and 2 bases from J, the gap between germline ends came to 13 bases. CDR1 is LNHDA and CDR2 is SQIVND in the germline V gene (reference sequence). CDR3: CASSPTQAPGNTIYF. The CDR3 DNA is TGTGCCAGTAGTCCCACCCAGGCGCCTGGAAACACCATATATTTT.

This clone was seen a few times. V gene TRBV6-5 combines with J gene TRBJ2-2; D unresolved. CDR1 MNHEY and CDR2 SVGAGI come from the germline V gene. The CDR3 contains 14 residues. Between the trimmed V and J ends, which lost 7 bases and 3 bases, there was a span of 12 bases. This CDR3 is CASISRSDTGELFF. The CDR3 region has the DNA TGTGCCAGCATATCTAGGTCGGACACCGGGGAGCTGTTTTTT.

Here the CDR3 reads CASSFHREDEQYF. DNA for the CDR3: TGTGCCAGCAGTTTTCACAGGGAAGACGAGCAGTACTTC. J is TRBJ2-7 and V is TRBV28; D might be TRBD1 (6 bases). The CDR3 totals 13 residues. V was clipped by 3 bases and J by 5 bases, with 11 bases between them. Germline loops: CDR1 MDHEN, CDR2 SYDVKM.

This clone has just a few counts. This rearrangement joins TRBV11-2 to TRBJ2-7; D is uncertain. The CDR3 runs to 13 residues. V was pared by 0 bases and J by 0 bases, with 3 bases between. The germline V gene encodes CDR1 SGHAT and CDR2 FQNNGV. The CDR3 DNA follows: TGTGCCAGCAGCTTAGATCTCTCCTACGAGCAGTACTTC. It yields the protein CASSLDLSYEQYF.

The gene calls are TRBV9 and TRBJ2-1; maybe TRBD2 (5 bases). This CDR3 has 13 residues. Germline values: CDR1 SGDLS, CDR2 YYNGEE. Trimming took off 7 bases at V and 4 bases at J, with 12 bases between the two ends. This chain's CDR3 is CASGLSPYNEQFF. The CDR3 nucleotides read TGTGCCAGCGGACTCAGTCCTTACAATGAGCAGTTCTTC.

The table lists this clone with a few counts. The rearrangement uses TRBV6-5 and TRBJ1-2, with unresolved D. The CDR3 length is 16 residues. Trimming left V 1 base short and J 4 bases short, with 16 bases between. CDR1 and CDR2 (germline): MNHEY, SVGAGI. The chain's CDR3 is CASSYFRSGGLYGYTF. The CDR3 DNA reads TGTGCCAGCAGTTACTTCCGCTCGGGAGGTCTCTATGGCTACACCTTC.

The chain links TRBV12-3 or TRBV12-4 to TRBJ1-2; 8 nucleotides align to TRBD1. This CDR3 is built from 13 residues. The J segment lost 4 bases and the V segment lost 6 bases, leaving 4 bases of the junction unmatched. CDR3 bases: TGTGCCAGCAGCCAAACAGGGGGCTATGGCTACACCTTC. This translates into CASSQTGGYGYTF.

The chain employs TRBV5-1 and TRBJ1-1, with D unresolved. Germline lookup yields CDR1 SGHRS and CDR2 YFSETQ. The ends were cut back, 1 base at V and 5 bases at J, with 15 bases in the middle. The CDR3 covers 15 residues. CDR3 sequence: CASSLNAGRNTEAFF. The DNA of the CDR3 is TGCGCCAGCAGCTTGAACGCAGGAAGGAATACTGAAGCTTTCTTT. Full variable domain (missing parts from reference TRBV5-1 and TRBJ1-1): KAGVTQTPRYLIKTRGQQVTLSCSPISGHRSVSWYQQTPGQGLQFLFEYFSETQRNKGNFPGRFSGRQFSNSRSEMNVSTLELGDSALYLCASSLNAGRNTEAFFGQGTRLTVV.

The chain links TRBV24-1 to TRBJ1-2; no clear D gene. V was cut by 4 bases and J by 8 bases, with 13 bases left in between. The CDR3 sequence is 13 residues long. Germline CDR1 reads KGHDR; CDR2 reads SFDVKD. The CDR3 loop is CATSDSTPWGYTF. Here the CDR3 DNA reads TGTGCCACCAGTGACTCCACACCGTGGGGCTACACCTTC.

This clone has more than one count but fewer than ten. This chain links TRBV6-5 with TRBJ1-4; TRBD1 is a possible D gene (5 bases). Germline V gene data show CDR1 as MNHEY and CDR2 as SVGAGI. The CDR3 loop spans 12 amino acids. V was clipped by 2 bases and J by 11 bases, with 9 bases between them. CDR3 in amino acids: CASSYESGKLFF. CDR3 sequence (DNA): TGTGCCAGCAGTTACGAGTCAGGGAAACTGTTTTTT.

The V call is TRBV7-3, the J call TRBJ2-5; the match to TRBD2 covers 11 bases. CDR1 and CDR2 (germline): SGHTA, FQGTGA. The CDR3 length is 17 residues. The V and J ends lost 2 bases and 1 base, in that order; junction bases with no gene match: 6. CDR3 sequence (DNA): TGTGCCAGCAGCTTATCTGGTAGCGGGGGGGTCCAAGAGACCCAGTACTTC. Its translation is CASSLSGSGGVQETQYF. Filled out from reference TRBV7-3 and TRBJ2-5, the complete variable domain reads GAGVSQTPSNKVTEKGKYVELRCDPISGHTALYWYRQSLGQGPEFLIYFQGTGAADDSGLPNDRFFAVRPEGSVSTLKIQRTERGDSAVYLCASSLSGSGGVQETQYFGPGTRLLVL.

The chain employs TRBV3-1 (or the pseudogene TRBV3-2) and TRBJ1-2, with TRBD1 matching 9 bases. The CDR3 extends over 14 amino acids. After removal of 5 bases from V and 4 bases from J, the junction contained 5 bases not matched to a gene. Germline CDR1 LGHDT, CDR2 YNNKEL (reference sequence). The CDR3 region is CASSARDRAYGYTF. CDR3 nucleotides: TGTGCCAGCAGCGCCCGGGACAGGGCCTATGGCTACACCTTC.

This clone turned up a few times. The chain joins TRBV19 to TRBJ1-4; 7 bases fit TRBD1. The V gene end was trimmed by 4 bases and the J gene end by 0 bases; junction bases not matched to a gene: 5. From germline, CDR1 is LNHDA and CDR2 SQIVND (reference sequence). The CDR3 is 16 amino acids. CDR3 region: CASSTGDSTTNEKLFF. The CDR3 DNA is TGTGCCAGTAGTACCGGGGACAGCACAACTAATGAAAAACTGTTTTTT.

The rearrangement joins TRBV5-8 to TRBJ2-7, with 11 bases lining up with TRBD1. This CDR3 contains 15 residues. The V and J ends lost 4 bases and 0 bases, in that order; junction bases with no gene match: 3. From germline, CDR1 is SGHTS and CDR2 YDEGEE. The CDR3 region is CASSPGTGGSYEQYF. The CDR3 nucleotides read TGTGCCAGCAGCCCGGGGACAGGGGGCTCCTACGAGCAGTACTTC.

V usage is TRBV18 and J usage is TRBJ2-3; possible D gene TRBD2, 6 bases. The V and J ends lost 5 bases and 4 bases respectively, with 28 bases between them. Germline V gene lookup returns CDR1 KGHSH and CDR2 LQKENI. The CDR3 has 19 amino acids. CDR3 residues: CASSRGLRTINPPPDTQYF. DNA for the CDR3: TGTGCCAGCTCAAGAGGCCTCCGGACTATCAACCCCCCTCCAGATACGCAGTATTTT.

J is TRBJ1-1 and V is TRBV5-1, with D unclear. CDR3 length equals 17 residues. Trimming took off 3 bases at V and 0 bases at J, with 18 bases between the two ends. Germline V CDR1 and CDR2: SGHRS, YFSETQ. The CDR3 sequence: CASSSSIEYFMNTEAFF. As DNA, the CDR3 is TGCGCCAGCAGCTCTTCGATCGAGTATTTCATGAACACTGAAGCTTTCTTT.

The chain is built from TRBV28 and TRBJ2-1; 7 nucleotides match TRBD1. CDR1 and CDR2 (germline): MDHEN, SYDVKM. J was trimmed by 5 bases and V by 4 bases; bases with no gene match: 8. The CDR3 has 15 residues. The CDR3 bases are TGTGCCAGCAGTTCTATTGGGACAGCCAACAATGAGCAGTTCTTC. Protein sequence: CASSSIGTANNEQFF.

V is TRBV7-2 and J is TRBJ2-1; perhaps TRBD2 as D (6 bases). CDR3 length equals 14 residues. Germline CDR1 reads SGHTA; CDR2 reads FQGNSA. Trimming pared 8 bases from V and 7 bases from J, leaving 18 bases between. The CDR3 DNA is TGTGCCAGCGCTAACCCCTGGGGGGTAAATGAGCAGTTCTTC. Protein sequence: CASANPWGVNEQFF.

CDR3 sequence: CASSKGGTASLAEAFF. In DNA form, the CDR3 reads TGTGCCAGCAGCAAAGGCGGGACAGCTTCTCTCGCTGAAGCTTTCTTT. The chain links TRBV21-1 to TRBJ1-1; the D call TRBD1 from the table was never checked on the DNA. TRBV21-1 is a pseudogene segment. The CDR3 has 16 residues.

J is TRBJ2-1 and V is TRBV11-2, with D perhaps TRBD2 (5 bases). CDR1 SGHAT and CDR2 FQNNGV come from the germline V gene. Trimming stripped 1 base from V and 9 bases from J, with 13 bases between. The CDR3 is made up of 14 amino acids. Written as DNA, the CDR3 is TGTGCCAGCAGCTTAGCTAGGTTGGGAGTTGAGCAGTTCTTC. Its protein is CASSLARLGVEQFF. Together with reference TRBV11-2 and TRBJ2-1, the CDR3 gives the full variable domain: EAGVAQSPRYKIIEKRQSVAFWCNPISGHATLYWYQQILGQGPKLLIQFQNNGVVDDSQLPKDRFSAERLKGVDSTLKIQPAKLEDSAVYLCASSLARLGVEQFFGPGTRLTVL.

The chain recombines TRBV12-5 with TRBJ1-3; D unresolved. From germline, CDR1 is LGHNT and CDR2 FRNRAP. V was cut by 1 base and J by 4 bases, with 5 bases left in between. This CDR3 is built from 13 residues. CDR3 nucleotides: TGTGCTAGTGGTTTGGAGCTAGGAAACACCATATATTTT. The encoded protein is CASGLELGNTIYF. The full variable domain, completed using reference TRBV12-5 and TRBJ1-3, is DARVTQTPRHKVTEMGQEVTMRCQPILGHNTVFWYRQTMMQGLELLAYFRNRAPLDDSGMPKDRFSAEMPDATLATLKIQPSEPRDSAVYFCASGLELGNTIYFGEGSWLTVV.

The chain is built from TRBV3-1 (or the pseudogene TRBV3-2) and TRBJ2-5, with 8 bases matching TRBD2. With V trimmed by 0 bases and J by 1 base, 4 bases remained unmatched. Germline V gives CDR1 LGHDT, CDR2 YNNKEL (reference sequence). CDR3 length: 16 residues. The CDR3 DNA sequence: TGTGCCAGCAGCCAAGATTTGAGCGGGGGCCAAGAGACCCAGTACTTC. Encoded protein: CASSQDLSGGQETQYF.

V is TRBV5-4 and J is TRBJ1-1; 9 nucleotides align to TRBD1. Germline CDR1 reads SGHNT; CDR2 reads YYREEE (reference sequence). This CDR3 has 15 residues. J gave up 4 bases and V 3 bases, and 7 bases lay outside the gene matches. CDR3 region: CASSYRTGASTEAFF. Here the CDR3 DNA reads TGTGCCAGCAGCTATAGGACAGGGGCGAGCACTGAAGCTTTCTTT.

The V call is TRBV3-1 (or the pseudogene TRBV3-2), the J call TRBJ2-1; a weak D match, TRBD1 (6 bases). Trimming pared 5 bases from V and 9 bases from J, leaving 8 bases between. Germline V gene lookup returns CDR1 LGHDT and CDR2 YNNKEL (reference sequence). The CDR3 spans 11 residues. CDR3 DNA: TGTGCCAGCAGCGGGGGCAGTGAGCAGTTCTTC. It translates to CASSGGSEQFF.